This T cell receptor beta chain was obtained from a study of cytomegalovirus exposure and HLA in healthy donors. Whole-study results and caveats: Reportedly, diagnosis of cytomegalovirus status by the classifier showed high specificity and sensitivity.

The germline V gene has CDR1 LNHDA and CDR2 SQIVND (reference sequence). The CDR3 sequence is 18 residues long. Trimming took off 5 bases at V and 0 bases at J, with 17 bases between the two ends. Profiling relied on immunoSEQ multiplex PCR, and the TCRdb table lists in-frame clones only, not all of them. The top ten clones hold roughly 2.1% of a sample with tens of thousands of clones, roughly 93% of them seen once. With regard to this clone: What it recognizes is unknown.

This receptor was obtained from a man aged 30 to 45 in good health and CMV-seronegative. The chain couples TRBV19 to TRBJ2-6; possibly TRBD1 for D (5 bases). Sequenced: PBMCs. In DNA, the CDR3 is TGTGCCAGTAGTCCAACTTTGGGGCGGACCTCTGGGGCCAACGTCCTGACTTTC. Amino acids: CASSPTLGRTSGANVLTF. Looking up the rest from reference TRBV19 and TRBJ2-6 gives the full variable domain: DGGITQSPKYLFRKEGQNVTLSCEQNLNHDAMYWYRQDPGQGLRLIYYSQIVNDFQKGDIAEGYSVSREKKESFPLTVTSAQKNPTAFYLCASSPTLGRTSGANVLTFGAGSRLTVL.